This is a list of T cell receptor beta chains from one sample in a study of blood T cell repertoires in COVID-19. Assay used: immunoSEQ multiplex PCR; TCRdb lists only in-frame clones, some missing. The top ten hold under 10% of the sample, which has roughly 140,000 clones, under 85% seen once. The sample consisted of peripheral blood. These receptors were collected from an elderly woman in a cohort sampled during active or convalescent COVID-19. The CDR3 runs from the conserved cysteine through the conserved F or W. A D gene is named only where the DNA matches it firmly. For some rows the clone size is stated as once, few or many, or as a class when expanded; others skip it.

d_gene,abundance,j_gene,v_gene,CDR3aa,CDR3nt
.,.,TRBJ2-5,TRBV7-9,CASTSLVQQETQYF,TGTGCCAGCACCAGCTTGGTACAGCAAGAGACCCAGTACTTC
TRBD1,few,TRBJ1-3,TRBV19,CASSPTTGAGNTIYF,TGTGCCAGTAGTCCGACTACAGGGGCTGGAAACACCATATATTTT
TRBD2,.,TRBJ2-3,TRBV3-1/TRBV3-2,CASSRGAGGGTDTQYF,TGTGCCAGCAGCCGAGGGGCGGGGGGAGGAACAGATACGCAGTATTTT
TRBD1,.,TRBJ2-5,TRBV7-3,CASSRLGQGAGWEEIQYF,TGTGCCAGCAGCCGATTGGGACAGGGGGCTGGATGGGAAGAGATCCAGTACTTC
TRBD2,.,TRBJ2-3,TRBV5-1,CASRLAGGSDTQYF,TGCGCCAGCAGACTAGCGGGGGGGAGCGATACGCAGTATTTT
TRBD2,.,TRBJ2-2,TRBV5-1,CASSLALAGTGELFF,TGCGCCAGCAGCTTGGCACTAGCGGGGACCGGGGAGCTGTTTTTT
TRBD1,.,TRBJ2-3,TRBV27,CASSSPGFVEGATDTQYF,TGTGCCAGCAGTTCCCCCGGATTTGTTGAGGGGGCCACAGATACGCAGTATTTT
.,.,TRBJ1-5,TRBV6-2/TRBV6-3,CASSYLRGQGQPQHF,TGTGCCAGCAGTTACCTCAGGGGTCAGGGTCAGCCCCAGCATTTT
TRBD2,.,TRBJ2-5,TRBV6-5,CASRTGTSGGAPQYF,TGTGCCAGCAGAACCGGGACTAGCGGGGGGGCGCCCCAGTACTTC
.,.,TRBJ2-1,TRBV2,CASTKSTGLSYNEQFF,TGTGCCAGCACAAAATCGACAGGACTCTCCTACAATGAGCAGTTCTTC
TRBD1,.,TRBJ1-1,TRBV28,CASSLRQGRAFF,TGTGCCAGCAGTTTAAGACAGGGGAGGGCTTTCTTT
TRBD2,.,TRBJ2-1,TRBV4-3,CASSQDYRRGGNEQFF,TGCGCCAGCAGCCAAGATTACAGGCGGGGGGGGAATGAGCAGTTCTTC
.,.,TRBJ2-2,TRBV7-8,CASSLGGLGAGELFF,TGTGCCAGCAGCTTAGGGGGATTGGGAGCCGGGGAGCTGTTTTTT
TRBD1,.,TRBJ1-6,TRBV5-4,CASSLFRGTGLSPLHF,TGTGCCAGCAGCTTGTTTCGAGGGACAGGGCTGTCACCCCTCCACTTT
TRBD1,.,TRBJ2-5,TRBV27,CASSRNRGEVETQYF,TGTGCCAGCAGTAGAAACAGGGGGGAAGTGGAAACCCAGTACTTC